The T cell receptor (beta chain) under discussion was sequenced for a study of blood T cell repertoires in COVID-19. The overall study: Acute and convalescent COVID-19 specimens originated in the United States, Italy and Spain. Sample material is recorded as cDNA or gDNA derived from T cells, B-cell-depleted T cells, or PBMCs.

In its sample, this clone was seen once. The germline CDR1 and CDR2 sequences are ENHRY and SYGVKD. CDR3 length: 15 residues. V was pared by 7 bases and J by 4 bases, with 7 bases of the junction left unmatched. Assay used: immunoSEQ multiplex PCR; TCRdb lists only in-frame clones, some missing. The data show approximately 60,000 clones, roughly 85% seen once. The chain is built from TRBV10-3 and TRBJ2-3; 11 bases align to TRBD2. The clonotype comes from a human donor in a cohort sampled during active COVID-19. The sequencing sample was made of peripheral blood. CDR3 nucleotides: TGTGCCATCACTAATAGCGGGGGGGGCGCAGATACGCAGTATTTT. It specifies CAITNSGGGADTQYF.